This TCR beta chain was recorded in a study of radiotherapy plus CTLA-4 blockade in lung cancer. At the level of the study: Disease control was present in under 35% of patients, and objective responses in about 18%. Study-wide findings and caveats: Early blood T cell clone dynamics reportedly forecast response best, with interferon-beta. After treatment with radiotherapy plus ipilimumab, TCR clones that came from the tumor expanded in blood.

Method: immunoSEQ multiplex PCR; TCRdb's copy keeps in-frame clones and lacks some. This table has tens of thousands of clones, approximately 86% appearing once. Patients had chemo-refractory metastatic non-small-cell lung cancer and received focal radiation plus CTLA-4 blockade that used ipilimumab. To note about this clone: The antigen remains unidentified.

Germline V gene data show CDR1 as ENHRY and CDR2 as SYGVKD. The ends lost 0 bases at V and 0 bases at J; junction bases unmatched: 4. The CDR3 has 16 residues. The sequences come from peripheral blood, collected from a patient treated with radiotherapy plus ipilimumab. The sequence was obtained from a human donor with non-small cell lung cancer that progressed on radiotherapy plus ipilimumab. This chain connects TRBV10-3 to TRBJ2-7; 8 bases fit TRBD1. In DNA form, the CDR3 reads TGTGCCATCAGTGAGTCGAGGGGACAGGCCTCCTACGAGCAGTACTTC. Translating gives CAISESRGQASYEQYF.